These 23 T cell receptor beta chains share one sample of origin, sequenced in a study of blood T cell repertoires in COVID-19. TCRdb keeps only in-frame clones here, not all; method: immunoSEQ multiplex PCR. In the table there are about 350,000 clones, about nine tenths of which are singletons. The sample taken for sequencing was peripheral blood. Receptors originate from a woman between 65 and 79 years old with COVID-19, enrolled during active disease.

This clone turned up a few times. The rearrangement uses TRBV5-4 and TRBJ1-5; no firm D call. This CDR3 has 15 residues. The V gene lost 0 bases and the J gene lost 6 bases, with 13 bases spanning the gap. Per germline, CDR1 SGHNT and CDR2 YYREEE (reference sequence). DNA of the CDR3: TGTGCCAGCAGCTTGGATGGGAGGAGTAGTCAGCCCCAGCATTTT. Translating it yields CASSLDGRSSQPQHF. The variable domain in full, with the rest retrieved from reference TRBV5-4 and TRBJ1-5, is ETGVTQSPTHLIKTRGQQVTLRCSSQSGHNTVSWYQQALGQGPQFIFQYYREEENGRGNFPPRFSGLQFPNYSSELNVNALELDDSALYLCASSLDGRSSQPQHFGDGTRLSIL.

The J gene is TRBJ1-5, the V gene TRBV12-3 or TRBV12-4; D may be TRBD1 (6 bases). The CDR3 totals 13 residues. V was trimmed by 6 bases and J by 3 bases, leaving 9 bases between them. The CDR3 loop is CASSWDINQPQHF. Here the CDR3 DNA reads TGTGCCAGCAGCTGGGACATCAATCAGCCCCAGCATTTT.

This chain connects TRBV30 to TRBJ1-1; D is possibly TRBD1 (6 bases). Between the trimmed V and J ends, which lost 4 bases and 3 bases, there was a span of 15 bases. The CDR3 is 14 residues long. Germline V gene data show CDR1 as GTSNPN and CDR2 as SVGIG (reference sequence). CDR3 in amino acids: CAWTQGRGDTEAFF. CDR3 sequence (DNA): TGTGCCTGGACCCAGGGGCGGGGGGACACTGAAGCTTTCTTT.

Concerning this clone itself: Different DNA sequences within this sample yield the same CDR3. V is TRBV5-1 and J is TRBJ2-7; D is unresolved. CDR1 is SGHRS, CDR2 YFSETQ, per germline. With 1 base removed from V and 0 bases from J, the gap between germline ends came to 8 bases. This CDR3 contains 14 residues. CDR3 region: CASSLSGSSYEQYF. The DNA of the CDR3 is TGCGCCAGCAGCTTGTCAGGCAGCTCCTACGAGCAGTACTTC.

The rearrangement uses TRBV6-5 and TRBJ1-6; D is unresolved. Germline CDR1 MNHEY, CDR2 SVGAGI. The CDR3 contains 12 residues. V was cut by 4 bases and J by 9 bases, with 7 bases left in between. In DNA form, the CDR3 reads TGTGCCAGCAGTTCCTATTCTTCACCCCTCCACTTT. It specifies CASSSYSSPLHF.

This chain joins TRBV14 and TRBJ1-2; 9 bases align to TRBD1. V shed 3 bases, J shed 5 bases, and the junction held 16 bases outside the gene matches. Germline CDR1 reads SGHDN; CDR2 reads FVKESK. The CDR3 is 18 residues long. The DNA of the CDR3 is TGTGCCAGCAGCCACCGAGGGACAGGGCCGGGGCGAGGGTATGGCTACACCTTC. It yields the protein CASSHRGTGPGRGYGYTF.

V is TRBV7-9 and J is TRBJ1-1, with D hard to call. The ends were cut back, 0 bases at V and 7 bases at J, with 6 bases in the middle. This CDR3 contains 12 residues. Germline CDR1 reads SEHNR; CDR2 reads FQNEAQ (reference sequence). CDR3 in DNA: TGTGCCAGCAGCTTAGCGTTCGGTGAAGCTTTCTTT. Its translation: CASSLAFGEAFF.

The CDR3 nucleotides read TGTGCCAGCAGCTGGACAGACTATGGCTACACCTTC. Its protein product is CASSWTDYGYTF. This rearrangement joins TRBV7-9 to TRBJ1-2, with D possibly being TRBD1 (6 bases). The ends were cut back, 4 bases at V and 3 bases at J, with 6 bases in the middle. CDR1 is SEHNR, CDR2 FQNEAQ, per germline (reference sequence). This CDR3 comprises 12 residues. The full variable domain, with the rest looked up from reference TRBV7-9 and TRBJ1-2, is DTGVSQNPRHKITKRGQNVTFRCDPISEHNRLYWYRQTLGQGPEFLTYFQNEAQLEKSRLLSDRFSAERPKGSFSTLEIQRTEQGDSAMYLCASSWTDYGYTFGSGTRLTVV.

The chain employs TRBV2 and TRBJ2-3; 8 positions agree with TRBD1. There are 14 residues in the CDR3. V lost 4 bases to trimming and J lost 4 bases; unmatched junction nucleotides: 4. Germline loops: CDR1 SNHLY, CDR2 FYNNEI. CDR3 sequence reads: CASSGSRGPDTQYF. As DNA, the CDR3 is TGTGCCAGCAGTGGCAGCAGGGGGCCAGATACGCAGTATTTT.

The chain combines TRBV7-2 with TRBJ1-1; possibly TRBD1 for D (5 bases). Deletions cut 0 bases from V and 5 bases from J, with 13 bases between. CDR3 length: 15 amino acids. Germline V gene lookup returns CDR1 SGHTA and CDR2 FQGNSA. DNA for the CDR3: TGTGCCAGCAGCTTAGCTTGGCAGGGATGGACTGAAGCTTTCTTT. This sequence encodes CASSLAWQGWTEAFF.

The chain links TRBV29-1 to TRBJ1-2, with D unresolved. CDR3 size: 11 residues. V was trimmed by 4 bases and J by 8 bases, leaving 11 bases between them. Germline V CDR1 and CDR2: SQVTM, ANQGSEA. CDR3 in amino acids: CSVGTDSGYTF. The CDR3 DNA follows: TGCAGCGTTGGCACGGACTCAGGCTACACCTTC.

The J gene is TRBJ1-1, the V gene TRBV5-1; D is undetermined. The V and J ends lost 0 bases and 7 bases respectively, with 13 bases between them. This CDR3 spans 14 amino acids. The germline CDR1 and CDR2 sequences are SGHRS and YFSETQ. The CDR3 loop is CASSLDGERGEAFF. CDR3 sequence (DNA): TGCGCCAGCAGCTTGGACGGGGAACGTGGTGAAGCTTTCTTT.

This chain links TRBV9 with TRBJ1-2, with 8 bases that match TRBD1. Germline CDR1 and CDR2: SGDLS and YYNGEE. The junction had 5 bases not matched to a gene; V was cut back by 3 bases and J by 4 bases. The CDR3 loop spans 14 amino acids. In nucleotides, the CDR3 is TGTGCCAGCAGCGAGAGGGGACAGGCCTATGGCTACACCTTC. This sequence encodes CASSERGQAYGYTF.

The chain links TRBV18 to TRBJ1-2; the match to TRBD1 covers 8 bases. The CDR3 has 14 residues. CDR1 and CDR2 from the germline V gene are KGHSH and LQKENI. V was clipped by 2 bases and J by 4 bases; unmatched bases: 3. Here the CDR3 DNA reads TGTGCCAGCTCACCATCGACAGGGGCCTATGGCTACACCTTC. Translating it yields CASSPSTGAYGYTF.

The chain joins TRBV6-5 to TRBJ1-4; TRBD1 matches 8 bases. V trimming: 7 bases; J trimming: 7 bases; junction bases outside the gene matches: 8. CDR1 is MNHEY, CDR2 SVGAGI, per germline. The CDR3 length is 14 residues. The DNA of the CDR3 is TGTGCCAGCAACGTGGACAGGGCTCGTGAAAAACTGTTTTTT. Translated: CASNVDRAREKLFF.

This chain connects TRBV19 to TRBJ1-2; TRBD1 matches at 7 bases. J lost 3 bases, V lost 8 bases, and 12 bases had no gene match. The germline CDR1 and CDR2 sequences are LNHDA and SQIVND (reference sequence). This CDR3 region has 15 residues. The CDR3 DNA reads as TGTGCCAGTGAGAATAACAGGGGTCCGGACTATGGCTACACCTTC. It is translated as CASENNRGPDYGYTF. Combining the CDR3 with reference TRBV19 and TRBJ1-2 gives the whole variable domain DGGITQSPKYLFRKEGQNVTLSCEQNLNHDAMYWYRQDPGQGLRLIYYSQIVNDFQKGDIAEGYSVSREKKESFPLTVTSAQKNPTAFYLCASENNRGPDYGYTFGSGTRLTVV.

V and J are TRBV27 and TRBJ1-2, with D perhaps matching TRBD1 (6 bases). This CDR3 spans 13 amino acids. Germline assignment: CDR1 MNHEY and CDR2 SMNVEV (reference sequence). Trimming removed 6 bases at V and 8 bases at J, with 16 bases between. The CDR3 DNA follows: TGTGCCAGCAGCCTCAGGGAAACAGGGGGCTACACCTTC. Its protein is CASSLRETGGYTF.

This clone was seen just once. The chain uses TRBV9 and TRBJ2-7; D is undetermined. Trimming cost V 1 base and J 0 bases, with 8 bases left between them. The germline V gene has CDR1 SGDLS and CDR2 YYNGEE. This CDR3 is built from 14 residues. This CDR3 reads CASSVSADSYEQYF. Here the CDR3 DNA reads TGTGCCAGCAGCGTAAGTGCGGACTCCTACGAGCAGTACTTC.

V and J are TRBV2 and TRBJ1-2; D is uncertain. V was pared by 5 bases and J by 4 bases, with 8 bases between. Germline V lookup: CDR1 SNHLY, CDR2 FYNNEI. The CDR3 is 12 residues long. CDR3 bases: TGTGCCAGCAGTCGGGAGGGCTATGGCTACACCTTC. Translating it yields CASSREGYGYTF.

The V call is TRBV5-1, the J call TRBJ2-3; D not certain. Deletions cut 6 bases from V and 0 bases from J, with 5 bases between. CDR1 and CDR2 (germline): SGHRS, YFSETQ. The CDR3 runs to 12 residues. The CDR3 DNA follows: TGCGCCAGCACGAGCAGCACAGATACGCAGTATTTT. This translates into CASTSSTDTQYF.

The table lists this clone with a count of one. The rearrangement joins TRBV5-1 to TRBJ2-7; D is unresolved. The V end was cut by 0 bases, the J end by 2 bases, with 9 bases between. Germline values: CDR1 SGHRS, CDR2 YFSETQ. The CDR3 totals 14 residues. The CDR3 nucleotides are TGCGCCAGCAGCTTGGGGCAGAACACCTACGAGCAGTACTTC. Protein product: CASSLGQNTYEQYF. Variable domain in full (rest from reference TRBV5-1 and TRBJ2-7): KAGVTQTPRYLIKTRGQQVTLSCSPISGHRSVSWYQQTPGQGLQFLFEYFSETQRNKGNFPGRFSGRQFSNSRSEMNVSTLELGDSALYLCASSLGQNTYEQYFGPGTRLTVT.

The CDR3 here is CASRPPVGHGYTF. For the CDR3, the DNA is TGTGCAAGTCGCCCTCCGGTGGGCCATGGCTACACCTTC. The rearrangement links TRBV12-2 to TRBJ1-2; TRBD1, the table's D call, was not compared with the DNA. TRBV12-2 is classified as a pseudogene. The CDR3 length is 13 residues.

The genes are TRBV6-5 and TRBJ1-5, with TRBD1 identical over 7 bases. Germline loops: CDR1 MNHEY, CDR2 SVGAGI. The CDR3 is made up of 15 amino acids. Losses at the gene ends were 5 bases for V and 4 bases for J; bases not matched to a gene: 8. The DNA for the CDR3 is TGTGCCAGCAGTACCTCAGGGGGTTGGAATCAGCCCCAGCATTTT. Its protein product is CASSTSGGWNQPQHF.